A single sample is the source of the 20 T cell receptor beta chains below, sequenced in a study of cytomegalovirus exposure and HLA in healthy donors. A multiplex PCR was run with 60 Vbeta primers and 13 Jbeta primers. The method was immunoSEQ multiplex PCR; TCRdb's version includes in-frame clones alone and lacks a portion of them. Altogether 80,000 to 130,000 clones are present, over 60% being singletons, with the ten largest covering more than 3.5%. Sequenced sample: PBMCs. The receptors stem from a female donor in good health and CMV-seropositive.

This clone was recorded a few times. This chain connects TRBV2 to TRBJ1-5; D remains ambiguous. This CDR3 spans 13 amino acids. V lost 7 bases and J 5 bases, leaving 12 bases between the germline ends. CDR1 is SNHLY and CDR2 is FYNNEI in the germline V gene. CDR3 DNA sequence: TGTGCCAGCAATGATCTTGCGCATCAGCCCCAGCATTTT. Translating gives CASNDLAHQPQHF.

This clone was observed a single time. The chain uses TRBV2 and TRBJ1-6, with 7 bases identical to TRBD1. This CDR3 spans 14 amino acids. Germline CDR1 SNHLY, CDR2 FYNNEI. Unmatched junction bases numbered 7, after V lost 6 bases and J lost 8 bases. The DNA for the CDR3 is TGTGCCAGCAGCCGACAGGGCAGAGATTCACCCCTCCACTTT. As protein: CASSRQGRDSPLHF.

The chain combines TRBV5-8 with TRBJ1-2; 8 bases map to TRBD1. The CDR3 is made up of 13 amino acids. Per germline, CDR1 SGHTS and CDR2 YDEGEE. V gave up 4 bases and J gave up 6 bases; unmatched junction bases: 5. The CDR3 spells CASSLTGVNGYTF. The CDR3 DNA is TGTGCCAGCAGCCTGACAGGGGTCAATGGCTACACCTTC. Together with reference TRBV5-8 and TRBJ1-2, the CDR3 gives the full variable domain: EAGVTQSPTHLIKTRGQQATLRCSPISGHTSVYWYQQALGLGLQFLLWYDEGEERNRGNFPPRFSGRQFPNYSSELNVNALELEDSALYLCASSLTGVNGYTFGSGTRLTVV.

V gene TRBV18 combines with J gene TRBJ2-5; maybe TRBD2 (6 bases). CDR1 and CDR2 (germline): KGHSH, LQKENI. The CDR3 runs 14 residues. The V end was cut by 5 bases, the J end by 2 bases, with 12 bases between. The CDR3 protein is CASSAAAGQETQYF. The CDR3 region has the DNA TGTGCCAGCTCAGCCGCCGCGGGACAAGAGACCCAGTACTTC. The full variable domain, with the rest looked up from reference TRBV18 and TRBJ2-5, is NAGVMQNPRHLVRRRGQEARLRCSPMKGHSHVYWYRQLPEEGLKFMVYLQKENIIDESGMPKERFSAEFPKEGPSILRIQQVVRGDSAAYFCASSAAAGQETQYFGPGTRLLVL.

V and J are TRBV4-3 and TRBJ2-7; 7 positions agree with TRBD2. The CDR3 length is 12 residues. The J segment lost 3 bases and the V segment lost 5 bases, leaving 1 base of the junction unmatched. Looked up from germline, CDR1 is LGHNA and CDR2 is YSLEER. The DNA for the CDR3 is TGCGCCAGCAGCTCGGGAGGCTACGAGCAGTACTTC. Translation gives CASSSGGYEQYF.

V is TRBV27 and J is TRBJ1-6; D gene unclear. The CDR3 sequence is 14 residues long. The germline V gene has CDR1 MNHEY and CDR2 SMNVEV (reference sequence). Trimming took off 4 bases at V and 7 bases at J, with 11 bases between the two ends. The CDR3 coding sequence is TGTGCCAGCAGTTCGCAACCGGTAAATTCACCCCTCCACTTT. Its protein is CASSSQPVNSPLHF.

The chain carries TRBV11-3 and TRBJ2-3, with 8 bases fitting TRBD1. The ends lost 6 bases at V and 4 bases at J; junction bases unmatched: 6. The CDR3 length is 14 residues. Germline values: CDR1 SGHNT, CDR2 YENEEA. For the CDR3, the DNA is TGTGCCAGCAGTAGGACAGGGTTGGCAGATACGCAGTATTTT. Translated, it gives CASSRTGLADTQYF.

The CDR3: CASSSGQASSYEQYF. Written as DNA, the CDR3 is TGTGCCAGCAGTTCCGGACAGGCGAGCTCCTACGAGCAGTACTTC. V usage is TRBV6-5 and J usage is TRBJ2-7; 7 bases fit TRBD1. CDR1 is MNHEY, CDR2 SVGAGI, per germline. The length of the CDR3 is 15 residues. With V trimmed by 4 bases and J by 0 bases, 6 bases remained unmatched.

The rearrangement joins TRBV21-1 to TRBJ2-3; the DNA was not compared with TRBD2, the D call given in the table. TRBV21-1 is termed a pseudogene. The CDR3 loop spans 14 amino acids. CDR3 DNA: TGTGCCAGCAGCAAAGGAGGCGCCCCGGATACGCAGTATTTT. Translation gives CASSKGGAPDTQYF.

J is TRBJ2-2 and V is TRBV19; 9 positions match TRBD2. Trimming at V came to 4 bases and at J to 4 bases, leaving 10 bases not matched to a gene. The germline V gene encodes CDR1 LNHDA and CDR2 SQIVND (reference sequence). CDR3 size: 17 residues. CDR3 sequence (DNA): TGTGCCAGTAGTAGAGGAGTAGCGGGGGCCCTCACCGGGGAGCTGTTTTTT. This translates into CASSRGVAGALTGELFF.

This clone appeared a single time. Its ends do not fully match the called genes, so a read error is possible. The sample carries other DNA sequences with the same CDR3. This sequence joins TRBV6-5 and TRBJ2-2; TRBD2 agrees at 9 bases. The germline V gene has CDR1 MNHEY and CDR2 SVGAGI. The CDR3 loop spans 15 amino acids. CDR3: CATTPWREGSGELFF. DNA for the CDR3: TGTGCCACCACGCCTTGGCGGGAGGGCTCCGGAGAGCTGTTTTTT.

The chain employs TRBV25-1 and TRBJ2-4; TRBD1 is a possible D gene (6 bases). Germline lookup yields CDR1 MGHDK and CDR2 SYGVNS. This CDR3 has 18 amino acids. Deletions cut 4 bases from V and 0 bases from J, with 19 bases between. The CDR3 loop reads CASSGGGQFPLAKNIQYF. CDR3 nucleotides: TGTGCCAGCAGTGGCGGTGGACAGTTTCCTTTAGCCAAAAACATTCAGTACTTC.

The table lists this clone with a few counts. V gene TRBV30 combines with J gene TRBJ1-5, with D uncertain. The CDR3 has 13 residues. Trimming removed 0 bases from V and 2 bases from J, with 5 bases in between. CDR1 and CDR2 from the germline V gene are GTSNPN and SVGIG (reference sequence). CDR3 protein: CAWSVEGNQPQHF. Here the CDR3 DNA reads TGTGCCTGGAGTGTTGAGGGCAATCAGCCCCAGCATTTT.

Worth noting for this clone: The same CDR3 is also encoded by other DNA sequences in this sample. This rearrangement joins TRBV15 to TRBJ2-7; no firm D call. Germline CDR1 LNHNV, CDR2 YYDKDF (reference sequence). V was cut by 0 bases and J by 0 bases, with 3 bases left in between. The CDR3 covers 13 residues. Here the CDR3 reads CATSRDSSYEQYF. In DNA form, the CDR3 reads TGTGCCACCAGCAGAGATAGCTCCTACGAGCAGTACTTC. Variable domain in full (rest from reference TRBV15 and TRBJ2-7): DAMVIQNPRYQVTQFGKPVTLSCSQTLNHNVMYWYQQKSSQAPKLLFHYYDKDFNNEADTPDNFQSRRPNTSFCFLDIRSPGLGDTAMYLCATSRDSSYEQYFGPGTRLTVT.

The CDR3 is CATSRPGWDTEAFF. For the CDR3, the DNA is TGTGCCACCAGCAGGCCAGGGTGGGACACTGAAGCTTTCTTT. The chain recombines TRBV15 with TRBJ1-1, with a tentative D call TRBD1 (5 bases). CDR1 LNHNV and CDR2 YYDKDF come from the germline V gene (reference sequence). CDR3 length equals 14 residues. V dropped 3 bases and J dropped 3 bases, with 11 bases sitting between them. Drawing the rest from reference TRBV15 and TRBJ1-1, the complete variable domain is DAMVIQNPRYQVTQFGKPVTLSCSQTLNHNVMYWYQQKSSQAPKLLFHYYDKDFNNEADTPDNFQSRRPNTSFCFLDIRSPGLGDTAMYLCATSRPGWDTEAFFGQGTRLTVV.

The chain has TRBV7-2 and TRBJ1-1; D unclear. CDR1 and CDR2 from the germline V gene are SGHTA and FQGNSA. The V end was cut by 5 bases, the J end by 0 bases, with 16 bases between. CDR3 length equals 16 residues. CDR3: CASSPSGEGVNTEAFF. CDR3 nucleotides: TGTGCCAGCAGCCCTAGCGGGGAGGGAGTGAACACTGAAGCTTTCTTT.

The J gene is TRBJ2-7, the V gene TRBV4-2, with a possible D match to TRBD1 (6 bases). This CDR3 has 16 residues. V was clipped by 6 bases and J by 4 bases, with 22 bases between them. CDR1 and CDR2 (germline): LGHNA, YNFKEQ. The CDR3 is CASRKGPGGGGYEQYF. The CDR3 bases are TGTGCCAGCAGAAAAGGACCTGGGGGCGGTGGGTACGAGCAGTACTTC.

V and J are TRBV19 and TRBJ1-2; tentatively, D is TRBD1 (6 bases). Trimming shortened V by 2 bases and J by 3 bases, and 19 bases separated the two germline ends. This CDR3 comprises 17 residues. Germline V gene data show CDR1 as LNHDA and CDR2 as SQIVND (reference sequence). CDR3 nucleotide sequence: TGTGCCAGTAGTATACGACACAGTAGAGGGGGAGACTATGGCTACACCTTC. Its translation: CASSIRHSRGGDYGYTF.

The J gene is TRBJ1-2, the V gene TRBV7-9, with 12 bases that match TRBD1. CDR1 and CDR2 (germline): SEHNR, FQNEAQ (reference sequence). The CDR3 spans 16 residues. Losses at the gene ends were 2 bases for V and 8 bases for J; bases not matched to a gene: 9. DNA for the CDR3: TGTGCCAGCAGCTTAAGTGCGTCGGGACAGGGGGCAGGCTACACCTTC. Amino acids: CASSLSASGQGAGYTF.

This clone appeared once. This rearrangement joins TRBV5-1 to TRBJ2-2, with 7 bases lining up with TRBD1. Germline values: CDR1 SGHRS, CDR2 YFSETQ. V shed 4 bases and J 3 bases; nucleotides not matched to a gene: 3. CDR3 size: 14 residues. In nucleotides, the CDR3 is TGCGCCAGCAGCGCTACAGGGGACACCGGGGAGCTGTTTTTT. It codes for CASSATGDTGELFF.